The 19 T cell receptor beta chains below come from one sample, sequenced in a study of T cell responses to AZD1222 COVID-19 vaccine. Clones were sequenced by immunoSEQ multiplex PCR, and TCRdb holds only the in-frame ones, with some missing. The table has around 95,000 clones, just under 90% seen once. The source was peripheral blood, collected on day 0 of AZD1222 vaccination. The receptors were gathered from an adult in good health.

The chain combines TRBV6-6 with TRBJ2-6; D gene uncertain. Trimming removed 10 bases at V and 4 bases at J, with 17 bases between. Germline V gene sequence: CDR1 MNHNY, CDR2 SVGAGI (reference sequence). There are 15 residues in the CDR3. The CDR3: CATATLNAGANVLTF. Here the CDR3 DNA reads TGTGCCACCGCGACACTGAATGCCGGGGCCAACGTCCTGACTTTC.

This chain uses TRBV4-3 with TRBJ1-2; unclear D gene. CDR1 is LGHNA and CDR2 is YSLEER in the germline V gene. This CDR3 region has 16 residues. V was clipped by 1 base and J by 1 base, with 13 bases between them. CDR3 loop: CASSQGDRLRNYGYTF. The DNA of the CDR3 is TGCGCCAGCAGCCAAGGGGATCGGTTGCGTAACTATGGCTACACCTTC.

The chain carries TRBV11-2 and TRBJ1-1; TRBD1 is a possible D gene (6 bases). The V and J ends lost 3 bases and 3 bases respectively, with 11 bases between them. Germline V gene lookup returns CDR1 SGHAT and CDR2 FQNNGV. This CDR3 region has 14 residues. In nucleotides, the CDR3 is TGTGCCAGCAGCTTTTTAGGGGGGGACACTGAAGCTTTCTTT. This translates into CASSFLGGDTEAFF. The entire variable domain, with the rest obtained from reference TRBV11-2 and TRBJ1-1, is as follows: EAGVAQSPRYKIIEKRQSVAFWCNPISGHATLYWYQQILGQGPKLLIQFQNNGVVDDSQLPKDRFSAERLKGVDSTLKIQPAKLEDSAVYLCASSFLGGDTEAFFGQGTRLTVV.

The genes are TRBV7-9 and TRBJ2-7; D might be TRBD1 (6 bases). V was trimmed by 5 bases and J by 0 bases, leaving 8 bases between them. The CDR3 extends over 13 amino acids. Germline CDR1 is SEHNR and CDR2 is FQNEAQ (reference sequence). In nucleotides, the CDR3 is TGTGCCAGCAGCGACAGGATCTCCTACGAGCAGTACTTC. Translating gives CASSDRISYEQYF.

This clone occurred a few times. CDR3 coding DNA: TGTGCCAGCAGCTTGGACCGACTAGCGCCCCTTGAGCAGTACTTC. As protein: CASSLDRLAPLEQYF. The chain employs TRBV7-6 and TRBJ2-7; 8 bases fit TRBD2. There are 15 residues in the CDR3. With 3 bases clipped from V and 7 bases from J, the junction kept 11 bases outside the gene matches. CDR1 and CDR2 from the germline V gene are SGHVS and FNYEAQ.

The V gene is TRBV9, the J gene TRBJ2-5; 8 bases agree with TRBD2. The ends lost 0 bases at V and 5 bases at J; junction bases unmatched: 6. The length of the CDR3 is 15 residues. CDR1 and CDR2 (germline): SGDLS, YYNGEE. In DNA form, the CDR3 reads TGTGCCAGCAGCGTAGGTATAGCGGGAATGGAGACCCAGTACTTC. It is translated as CASSVGIAGMETQYF.

The rearrangement uses TRBV11-3 and TRBJ2-1; either TRBD1 or TRBD2 may supply D (5 bases each). Per the germline V gene, CDR1 is SGHNT and CDR2 is YENEEA. The CDR3 totals 15 residues. Trimming left V 5 bases short and J 4 bases short, with 15 bases between. CDR3 DNA: TGTGCCAGCAGCCCCCTTGGGACGGGGTACAATGAGCAGTTCTTC. It specifies CASSPLGTGYNEQFF.

The rearrangement uses TRBV6-5 and TRBJ1-4; TRBD1 aligns across 7 bases. Trimming took 4 bases from V and 8 from J; bases not matched to a gene: 10. The CDR3 loop spans 15 amino acids. Germline CDR1 and CDR2: MNHEY and SVGAGI. In DNA form, the CDR3 reads TGTGCCAGCAGTTCCTTGACAGGGCGGCGGGAAAAACTGTTTTTT. Its protein product is CASSSLTGRREKLFF.

The V and J genes are TRBV27 and TRBJ1-6, with TRBD1 identical over 8 bases. The V gene's germline CDR1 is MNHEY and CDR2 SMNVEV (reference sequence). The CDR3 length is 15 residues. V lost 0 bases to trimming and J lost 10 bases; unmatched junction nucleotides: 5. CDR3 sequence reads: CASSLSDRGGSPLHF. The CDR3 DNA is TGTGCCAGCAGTTTATCCGACAGGGGAGGATCACCCCTCCACTTT.

The J gene is TRBJ1-3, the V gene TRBV18; D is possibly TRBD1 (6 bases). CDR1 and CDR2 (germline): KGHSH, LQKENI. The CDR3 covers 16 residues. Trimming cost V 6 bases and J 1 base, with 16 bases left between them. CDR3 amino acids: CASSPGGGKSGNTIYF. In DNA, the CDR3 is TGTGCCAGCTCCCCAGGAGGGGGGAAATCTGGAAACACCATATATTTT.

This clone was picked up a small number of times. CDR3 sequence (DNA): TGTGCCAGCAGCTTCCGGTCAGGTAGCTACGAGCAGTACTTC. This gives the protein CASSFRSGSYEQYF. The chain recombines TRBV6-5 with TRBJ2-7, with unresolved D. The CDR3 loop spans 14 amino acids. Trimming removed 6 bases from V and 3 bases from J, with 15 bases in between. The germline V gene has CDR1 MNHEY and CDR2 SVGAGI.

The chain has TRBV5-1 and TRBJ2-1; 7 nucleotides agree with TRBD1. The length of the CDR3 is 14 residues. Germline V gene lookup returns CDR1 SGHRS and CDR2 YFSETQ. V shed 5 bases and J 2 bases; nucleotides not matched to a gene: 4. For the CDR3, the DNA is TGCGCCAGCAGTTCGGGACAGACCTACAATGAGCAGTTCTTC. Translating gives CASSSGQTYNEQFF.

The V and J genes are TRBV29-1 and TRBJ2-1; tentatively, D is TRBD1 (5 bases). This CDR3 has 15 amino acids. V dropped 2 bases and J dropped 7 bases, with 18 bases sitting between them. The germline V gene has CDR1 SQVTM and CDR2 ANQGSEA. The CDR3 protein is CSVESTALSRNEQFF. The DNA of the CDR3 is TGCAGCGTTGAATCGACAGCCCTCTCCAGGAATGAGCAGTTCTTC.

The chain couples TRBV7-2 to TRBJ2-3, with D unresolved. V lost 4 bases and J lost 6, with 14 bases in between. The CDR3 covers 14 residues. Germline-derived CDR1 and CDR2 are SGHTA and FQGNSA. The CDR3 coding sequence is TGTGCCAGCAGCTCCCCTCCGGTTGGGGATACGCAGTATTTT. This gives the protein CASSSPPVGDTQYF.

This sequence joins TRBV27 and TRBJ1-6, with 7 bases identical to TRBD1. Unmatched junction bases numbered 21, after V lost 5 bases and J lost 8 bases. The CDR3 has 19 residues. The germline V gene encodes CDR1 MNHEY and CDR2 SMNVEV (reference sequence). CDR3 sequence (DNA): TGTGCCAGCAGTGTTACAGGGGCGCAAGCCACCTATCCTTATTCACCCCTCCACTTT. This gives the protein CASSVTGAQATYPYSPLHF.

This clone is a singleton in its sample. The chain joins TRBV6-2 or TRBV6-3 to TRBJ2-7; D may be TRBD1 (5 bases). The CDR3 sequence is 14 residues long. Germline V gene data show CDR1 as MNHEY and CDR2 as SVGEGT. Deletions cut 4 bases from V and 7 bases from J, with 17 bases between. CDR3 sequence: CASSSYGRAGEQYF. CDR3 nucleotide sequence: TGTGCCAGCAGTTCTTATGGACGGGCAGGGGAGCAGTACTTC.

This clone was counted a single time. This chain joins TRBV7-3 and TRBJ2-3; D possibly uses TRBD1 or TRBD2 (5 bases each). The length of the CDR3 is 13 residues. Trimming pared 4 bases from V and 6 bases from J, leaving 11 bases between. CDR1 and CDR2 from the germline V gene are SGHTA and FQGTGA. The CDR3 sequence: CASSSGAADTQYF. CDR3 coding DNA: TGTGCCAGCAGCTCCGGGGCTGCGGATACGCAGTATTTT. Together with reference TRBV7-3 and TRBJ2-3, the CDR3 gives the full variable domain: GAGVSQTPSNKVTEKGKYVELRCDPISGHTALYWYRQSLGQGPEFLIYFQGTGAADDSGLPNDRFFAVRPEGSVSTLKIQRTERGDSAVYLCASSSGAADTQYFGPGTRLTVL.

The chain recombines TRBV2 with TRBJ1-2; D is ambiguous. Trimming removed 2 bases at V and 2 bases at J, with 9 bases between. The CDR3 contains 14 residues. Germline CDR1 and CDR2: SNHLY and FYNNEI. CDR3 sequence (DNA): TGTGCCAGCAGTGAACTCCGGGGAAACTATGGCTACACCTTC. Translating it yields CASSELRGNYGYTF.

The chain carries TRBV2 and TRBJ1-1, with 7 bases matching TRBD1. The junction had 8 bases not matched to a gene; V was cut back by 5 bases and J by 11 bases. Germline V gene lookup returns CDR1 SNHLY and CDR2 FYNNEI. This CDR3 is built from 12 residues. CDR3 amino acids: CASSNSAGGAFF. Here the CDR3 DNA reads TGTGCCAGCAGTAATAGCGCAGGGGGGGCTTTCTTT.